Here is one TCR beta chain with its context. What it binds is not known. The source of the sample is a study of graft-versus-host responses after intestinal transplantation. The repertoire was sequenced with immunoSEQ multiplex PCR; TCRdb's copy has only in-frame clones and lacks some. Of more than 65,000 clones listed, 91% are singletons. The sequencing here drew on unstimulated CD8+ T cells sorted from spleen or lymph node cells, taken before transplant. The clonotype comes from a human donor who was the organ donor for an intestinal transplant.

The CDR3 coding sequence is TGTGCCAGCAGTGACCCAAGGACCAGCGGCTGGGGAAACTATGGCTACACCTTC. It encodes CASSDPRTSGWGNYGYTF. The chain carries TRBV2 and TRBJ1-2; D gene unclear. The CDR3 spans 18 residues. Trimming stripped 3 bases from V and 2 bases from J, with 22 bases between. Germline values: CDR1 SNHLY, CDR2 FYNNEI.